What follows describes a single T cell receptor (beta chain). Its specificity is not known. This sample is drawn from a study of cytomegalovirus exposure and HLA in healthy donors. Study-level results: Confirmation was obtained in vitro that a few CMV-associated chains are specific for CMV antigens. Later work found most CMV-associated TCR beta chains apparently HLA-restricted.

Use of 60 Vbeta and 13 Jbeta primers characterized the PCR. TCRdb keeps only in-frame clones here, not all; method: immunoSEQ multiplex PCR. The sample has about 98,000 clones, around 57% seen once; the top ten hold over 4%. Trimming shortened V by 1 base and J by 6 bases, and 12 bases separated the two germline ends. The CDR3 runs to 15 residues. Germline CDR1 is MGHRA and CDR2 is YSYEKL. Regarding donors, all were healthy bone marrow donors. The receptor was derived from a human donor in good health. This chain links TRBV4-1 with TRBJ2-2; D call uncertain. The sample was PBMCs. For the CDR3, the DNA is TGCGCCAGCAGCCAAGTAGTTCTAGGAGCCGGGGAGCTGTTTTTT. Amino acid sequence: CASSQVVLGAGELFF.